What follows are 20 T cell receptor beta chains derived from one specimen sequenced in a study of blood T cell repertoires in COVID-19 (dated by TCRdb to about 2020). Library generation was performed with the immunoSEQ multiplex PCR assay. TCRdb took this table from immuneACCESS and kept in-frame rearrangements with V and J called. Such tables lack part of the clones; where checked against another copy, unresolved V genes explain under half of the gap, and the rest is unexplained. The table for this sample lists 59,000 or so clones; around four fifths of them were counted only once. Roughly 13% of the sample is taken by the ten largest. The sample was peripheral blood. The receptors shown here come from a human donor in a cohort sampled during active COVID-19.

CDR3 bases: TGTGCCAGCAGGACTGAAGGGGGGGCGGGAGAAAAACTGTTTTTT. It yields the protein CASRTEGGAGEKLFF. This rearrangement joins TRBV6-5 to TRBJ1-4, with a weak D call TRBD1 (6 bases). The CDR3 covers 15 residues. V was shortened by 6 bases and J by 8 bases, with 19 bases between the two germline ends. CDR1 and CDR2 (germline): MNHEY, SVGAGI.

The chain is built from TRBV3-1 (or the pseudogene TRBV3-2) and TRBJ1-3; D possibly corresponds to TRBD1 (5 bases). V shed 4 bases and J shed 0 bases, with 7 bases lying between them. Germline loops: CDR1 LGHDT, CDR2 YNNKEL (reference sequence). The length of the CDR3 is 14 residues. The CDR3 bases are TGTGCCAGCAGCCCTGACAGCTCTGGAAACACCATATATTTT. Amino acids: CASSPDSSGNTIYF.

In its sample, this clone ranks as medium-sized. This chain links TRBV5-6 with TRBJ2-7, with D perhaps matching TRBD1 (6 bases). CDR3 length: 15 residues. Germline assignment: CDR1 SGHDT and CDR2 YYEEEE. The V gene lost 3 bases and the J gene lost 2 bases, with 15 bases spanning the gap. The CDR3 sequence is CASSSRGRTAYEQYF. Here the CDR3 DNA reads TGTGCCAGCAGCTCCAGAGGGCGGACAGCCTACGAGCAGTACTTC.

The chain combines TRBV28 with TRBJ2-1; D gene unclear. V lost 2 bases, J lost 5 bases, and 4 bases lay in between. The CDR3 runs to 12 residues. From germline, CDR1 is MDHEN and CDR2 SYDVKM. The CDR3 DNA reads TGTGCCAGCAGTTTACTCGACAATGAGCAGTTCTTC. This translates into CASSLLDNEQFF.

The chain uses TRBV4-1 and TRBJ2-1; D is undetermined. The germline V gene has CDR1 MGHRA and CDR2 YSYEKL. This CDR3 spans 16 amino acids. The V end was cut by 4 bases, the J end by 7 bases, with 20 bases between. The chain's CDR3 is CASSPPSGALWNEQFF. The CDR3 nucleotides are TGCGCCAGCAGCCCGCCGTCCGGTGCTTTGTGGAATGAGCAGTTCTTC.

CDR3 region: CASSETDTGYGYTF. In nucleotides, the CDR3 is TGTGCCAGCAGTGAGACAGACACCGGCTATGGCTACACCTTC. The chain links TRBV6-1 to TRBJ1-2; tentatively, D is TRBD1 (5 bases). V lost 3 bases and J lost 4, with 12 bases in between. This CDR3 region has 14 residues. CDR1 is MNHNS and CDR2 is SASEGT in the germline V gene.

The chain uses TRBV7-2 and TRBJ1-4, with D possibly matching TRBD1 (6 bases). The V end lost 3 bases, the J end lost 8 bases, and 16 bases lay between the germline ends. Germline V gene data show CDR1 as SGHTA and CDR2 as FQGNSA. CDR3 length: 15 residues. In DNA, the CDR3 is TGTGCCAGCAGCTTGGGCGGGGGCAGGGGAGAAAAACTGTTTTTT. Amino acid sequence: CASSLGGGRGEKLFF.

The V gene is TRBV5-1, the J gene TRBJ2-1; D may be TRBD1 (7 bases). V lost 4 bases and J 5 bases, leaving 16 bases between the germline ends. The CDR3 spans 15 residues. Germline lookup yields CDR1 SGHRS and CDR2 YFSETQ. The CDR3 region has the DNA TGCGCCAGCAGCCAGGACAGGCGGGGACACAATGAGCAGTTCTTC. This gives the protein CASSQDRRGHNEQFF.

This chain connects TRBV15 to TRBJ1-5; maybe TRBD1 (6 bases). Trimming cost V 0 bases and J 6 bases, with 15 bases left between them. Germline CDR1 is LNHNV and CDR2 is YYDKDF (reference sequence). This CDR3 spans 16 amino acids. CDR3 residues: CATSRDGWGQSQPQHF. The CDR3 bases are TGTGCCACCAGCAGAGATGGGTGGGGGCAAAGTCAGCCCCAGCATTTT.

This clone is a singleton in its sample. The chain recombines TRBV11-2 with TRBJ1-3; D gene ambiguous. CDR1 and CDR2 (germline): SGHAT, FQNNGV. The CDR3 is 13 amino acids. Trimming took off 0 bases at V and 5 bases at J, with 5 bases between the two ends. The CDR3 DNA follows: TGTGCCAGCAGCTTAGATCAGAGAAACACCATATATTTT. Translating gives CASSLDQRNTIYF.

The J gene is TRBJ2-1, the V gene TRBV20-1; 8 nucleotides align to TRBD2. The junction had 12 bases not matched to a gene; V was cut back by 7 bases and J by 16 bases. The CDR3 has 11 residues. Germline lookup yields CDR1 DFQATT and CDR2 SNEGSKA (reference sequence). The CDR3 loop reads CSVLLRGGFFF. The CDR3 DNA reads as TGCAGTGTTCTACTCCGGGGGGGCTTCTTCTTC.

The chain has TRBV12-3 or TRBV12-4 and TRBJ1-2; D gene ambiguous. Trimming pared 4 bases from V and 8 bases from J, leaving 8 bases between. The CDR3 runs to 11 residues. CDR3 bases: TGTGCCAGCAGTTCGGGTACGGGCTACACCTTC. Translation: CASSSGTGYTF.

In this sample, this clone turned up a few times. The V gene is TRBV3-1 (or the pseudogene TRBV3-2), the J gene TRBJ1-6; 9 nucleotides match TRBD1. The CDR3 has 16 residues. Germline values: CDR1 LGHDT, CDR2 YNNKEL (reference sequence). The J segment lost 1 base and the V segment lost 3 bases, leaving 1 base of the junction unmatched. In DNA form, the CDR3 reads TGTGCCAGCAGCCATGACAGGGGGTCCTATAATTCACCCCTCCACTTT. Protein sequence: CASSHDRGSYNSPLHF.

The J gene is TRBJ1-6, the V gene TRBV10-3; D is unclear. Trimming shortened V by 3 bases and J by 4 bases, and 16 bases separated the two germline ends. The CDR3 has 17 amino acids. The V gene's germline CDR1 is ENHRY and CDR2 SYGVKD. The CDR3 protein is CAISDRSVPPYNSPLHF. The CDR3 bases are TGTGCCATCAGTGACAGGTCCGTACCCCCTTATAATTCACCCCTCCACTTT.

This chain links TRBV19 with TRBJ2-2; D call uncertain. The germline V and J ends were trimmed by 3 bases and 7 bases, with 6 bases remaining between them. CDR1 LNHDA and CDR2 SQIVND come from the germline V gene (reference sequence). The CDR3 length is 12 residues. CDR3 nucleotide sequence: TGTGCCAGTAGTATCCCCTACGGGGAGCTGTTTTTT. Residues: CASSIPYGELFF.

V usage is TRBV3-1 (or the pseudogene TRBV3-2) and J usage is TRBJ2-2, with 8 bases matching TRBD2. This CDR3 has 17 amino acids. The germline gives CDR1 LGHDT, CDR2 YNNKEL (reference sequence). J gave up 3 bases and V 4 bases, and 10 bases lay outside the gene matches. The CDR3 nucleotides read TGTGCCAGCAGCCTTCGGCGGGGCGGGGGGTACACCGGGGAGCTGTTTTTT. This translates into CASSLRRGGGYTGELFF.

The genes are TRBV7-2 and TRBJ1-4; tentative D call: TRBD1 (5 bases). The CDR3 sequence is 15 residues long. Germline V gene data show CDR1 as SGHTA and CDR2 as FQGNSA. The V gene lost 4 bases and the J gene lost 4 bases, with 13 bases spanning the gap. The DNA of the CDR3 is TGTGCCAGCAGCTCCCAGGGAGGACTTAATGAAAAACTGTTTTTT. This encodes CASSSQGGLNEKLFF.

The J gene is TRBJ1-5, the V gene TRBV18; D ambiguous. CDR1 is KGHSH, CDR2 LQKENI, per germline. The CDR3 sequence is 14 residues long. The V end lost 6 bases, the J end lost 0 bases, and 9 bases lay between the germline ends. CDR3 DNA: TGTGCCAGCTCCCAAACTGCTAGCAATCAGCCCCAGCATTTT. Its protein is CASSQTASNQPQHF.

The chain links TRBV9 to TRBJ1-1; maybe TRBD1 (5 bases). The CDR3 contains 13 residues. Germline values: CDR1 SGDLS, CDR2 YYNGEE. The V end was cut by 0 bases, the J end by 4 bases, with 7 bases between. For the CDR3, the DNA is TGTGCCAGCAGCGTAGGACAGAGCACTGAAGCTTTCTTT. This gives the protein CASSVGQSTEAFF.

The V and J genes are TRBV5-4 and TRBJ1-2; D is uncertain. The CDR3 is made up of 18 amino acids. V was shortened by 4 bases and J by 6 bases, with 28 bases between the two germline ends. Germline-derived CDR1 and CDR2 are SGHNT and YYREEE (reference sequence). The CDR3 nucleotides read TGTGCCAGCAGCCCATCCGGGTCGGTAAGCAAAGAACCCAATGGCTACACCTTC. Translating gives CASSPSGSVSKEPNGYTF.